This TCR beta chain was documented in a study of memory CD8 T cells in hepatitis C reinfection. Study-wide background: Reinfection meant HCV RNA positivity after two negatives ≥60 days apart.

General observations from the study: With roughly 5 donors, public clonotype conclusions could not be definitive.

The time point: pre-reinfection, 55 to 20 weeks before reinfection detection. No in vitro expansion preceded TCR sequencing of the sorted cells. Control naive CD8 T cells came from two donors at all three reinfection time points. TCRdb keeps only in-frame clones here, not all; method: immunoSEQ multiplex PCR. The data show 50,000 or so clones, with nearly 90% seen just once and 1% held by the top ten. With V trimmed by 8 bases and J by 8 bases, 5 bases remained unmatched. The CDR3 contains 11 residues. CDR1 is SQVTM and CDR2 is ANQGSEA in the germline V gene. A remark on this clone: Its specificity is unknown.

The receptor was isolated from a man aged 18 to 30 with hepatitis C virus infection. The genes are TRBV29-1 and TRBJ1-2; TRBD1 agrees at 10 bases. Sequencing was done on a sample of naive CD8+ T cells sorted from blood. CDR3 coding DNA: TGCAGCTCGCAGGACAGGGGGGGCTACACCTTC. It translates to CSSQDRGGYTF.